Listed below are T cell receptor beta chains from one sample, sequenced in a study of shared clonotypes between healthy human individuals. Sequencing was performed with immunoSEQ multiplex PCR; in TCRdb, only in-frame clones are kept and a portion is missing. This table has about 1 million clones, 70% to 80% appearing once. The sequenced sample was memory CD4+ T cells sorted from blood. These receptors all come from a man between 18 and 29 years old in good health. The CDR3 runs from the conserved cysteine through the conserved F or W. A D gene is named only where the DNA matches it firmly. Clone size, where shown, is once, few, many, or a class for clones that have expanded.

CDR3nt: TGTGCCAGCTCAATCGGGACAGCCGAAAGAGCTTTCTTT
CDR3aa: CASSIGTAERAFF
len: 13
d_gene: TRBD1
j_gene: TRBJ1-1
abundance: .
v_gene: TRBV18

CDR3nt: TGTGCCAGCACTTCGACAGGGGTGGTGGATACGCAGTATTTT
CDR3aa: CASTSTGVVDTQYF
len: 14
d_gene: TRBD1
j_gene: TRBJ2-3
abundance: .
v_gene: TRBV6-7

CDR3nt: TGCGCCAGCAGCTACGGACTTAACAATGAGCAGTTCTTC
CDR3aa: CASSYGLNNEQFF
len: 13
d_gene: .
j_gene: TRBJ2-1
abundance: .
v_gene: TRBV5-1

CDR3nt: TGTGCCAGCAGTATCACCAGGGGGGATTCACCCCTCCACTTT
CDR3aa: CASSITRGDSPLHF
len: 14
d_gene: TRBD1
j_gene: TRBJ1-6
abundance: .
v_gene: TRBV6-1

CDR3nt: TGTGCCAGCAGCCCATTCCAGGGTATGAGTCAGCCCCAGCATTTT
CDR3aa: CASSPFQGMSQPQHF
len: 15
d_gene: .
j_gene: TRBJ1-5
abundance: .
v_gene: TRBV5-5

CDR3nt: TGTGCCAGCAGCTTACAGGGGGTTATCACCGGGGAGCTGTTTTTT
CDR3aa: CASSLQGVITGELFF
len: 15
d_gene: TRBD1
j_gene: TRBJ2-2
abundance: .
v_gene: TRBV5-4

CDR3nt: TGCGCCAGCAGCTTGTACGGGACTAGCGGCGATACGCAGTATTTT
CDR3aa: CASSLYGTSGDTQYF
len: 15
d_gene: TRBD2
j_gene: TRBJ2-3
abundance: .
v_gene: TRBV5-1

CDR3nt: TGTGCCTGGAGTGTAGGGGGGCTCCCTGAAGCTTTCTTT
CDR3aa: CAWSVGGLPEAFF
len: 13
d_gene: .
j_gene: TRBJ1-1
abundance: few
v_gene: TRBV30

CDR3nt: TGTGCCAGCAGTATAAGCACAGGGGACACTGAAGCTTTCTTT
CDR3aa: CASSISTGDTEAFF
len: 14
d_gene: TRBD1
j_gene: TRBJ1-1
abundance: few
v_gene: TRBV6-6

CDR3nt: TGCGCCAGCACTCCAGGGGGCTGGAGTGGCGGGGAGCTGTTTTTT
CDR3aa: CASTPGGWSGGELFF
len: 15
d_gene: TRBD1
j_gene: TRBJ2-2
abundance: .
v_gene: TRBV10-2

CDR3nt: TGCGCCAGCGCCCAAGTCAACACTGAAGCTTTCTTT
CDR3aa: CASAQVNTEAFF
len: 12
d_gene: .
j_gene: TRBJ1-1
abundance: .
v_gene: TRBV10-2

CDR3nt: TGTGCCTGGAGTGGCCGGGTGAGCTCCTACAATGAGCAGTTCTTC
CDR3aa: CAWSGRVSSYNEQFF
len: 15
d_gene: .
j_gene: TRBJ2-1
abundance: .
v_gene: TRBV30

CDR3nt: TGCGCCAGCAGTCCCCTTCAGGGCGGATTACCAGCTTTCTTT
CDR3aa: CASSPLQGGLPAFF
len: 14
d_gene: .
j_gene: TRBJ1-1
abundance: .
v_gene: TRBV10-1

CDR3nt: TGTGCCAGCAGGCGACAGGACTCTGGGGCCAACGTCCTGACTTTC
CDR3aa: CASRRQDSGANVLTF
len: 15
d_gene: .
j_gene: TRBJ2-6
abundance: .
v_gene: TRBV2

CDR3nt: TGTGCCAGCAGGGAGGGACTCTGGGGAGATACGCAGTATTTT
CDR3aa: CASREGLWGDTQYF
len: 14
d_gene: .
j_gene: TRBJ2-3
abundance: .
v_gene: TRBV6-1

CDR3nt: TGCGCCAGCAGCTTGGGGGAAATGAACACTGAAGCTTTCTTT
CDR3aa: CASSLGEMNTEAFF
len: 14
d_gene: .
j_gene: TRBJ1-1
abundance: .
v_gene: TRBV5-1

CDR3nt: TGTGCCATCAGTGACTCTGGGGGGGCAACCCAGTACTTC
CDR3aa: CAISDSGGATQYF
len: 13
d_gene: .
j_gene: TRBJ2-5
abundance: .
v_gene: TRBV10-3

CDR3nt: TGTGCCAGCAGAAGAGGGGGCGAAGAAAAACTGTTTTTT
CDR3aa: CASRRGGEEKLFF
len: 13
d_gene: TRBD1
j_gene: TRBJ1-4
abundance: .
v_gene: TRBV2

CDR3nt: TGTGCCAGTAGTACGACCGTGACCCGAGGGACCCAGTACTTC
CDR3aa: CASSTTVTRGTQYF
len: 14
d_gene: .
j_gene: TRBJ2-5
abundance: .
v_gene: TRBV19

CDR3nt: TGTGCCAGCAGCCCTCGACAGGGTACCTACGAGCAGTACTTC
CDR3aa: CASSPRQGTYEQYF
len: 14
d_gene: TRBD1
j_gene: TRBJ2-7
abundance: .
v_gene: TRBV9

CDR3nt: TGCGCCAGCAGCCCCCGACCCCCCAGGGGGCCAGGGTATAGCAATCAGCCCCAGCATTTT
CDR3aa: CASSPRPPRGPGYSNQPQHF
len: 20
d_gene: TRBD1
j_gene: TRBJ1-5
abundance: .
v_gene: TRBV4-1

CDR3nt: TGTGCCAGCAGCCGACTAGCGGGATCGATAAGGGGGACAGATACGCAGTATTTT
CDR3aa: CASSRLAGSIRGTDTQYF
len: 18
d_gene: TRBD2
j_gene: TRBJ2-3
abundance: .
v_gene: TRBV7-9

CDR3nt: TGTGCCAGCAGCTTAAGCGCAGGGAAAGCTTTCTTT
CDR3aa: CASSLSAGKAFF
len: 12
d_gene: .
j_gene: TRBJ1-1
abundance: .
v_gene: TRBV11-2

CDR3nt: TGTGCCATCAGTGGACTAGCGGGAGATGGTGAGCAGTTCTTC
CDR3aa: CAISGLAGDGEQFF
len: 14
d_gene: TRBD2
j_gene: TRBJ2-1
abundance: .
v_gene: TRBV10-3

CDR3nt: TGTGCCAGCAGTTGGACAGACATTAATGAAAAACTGTTTTTT
CDR3aa: CASSWTDINEKLFF
len: 14
d_gene: .
j_gene: TRBJ1-4
abundance: few
v_gene: TRBV2

CDR3nt: TGTGCCAGCAGCTTTACCTTAGCGGGAGAGTACACCGGGGAGCTGTTTTTT
CDR3aa: CASSFTLAGEYTGELFF
len: 17
d_gene: TRBD2
j_gene: TRBJ2-2
abundance: few
v_gene: TRBV5-6

CDR3nt: TGTGCCAGCAGCTCGGACAGTCAGTTTGAGACCCAGTACTTC
CDR3aa: CASSSDSQFETQYF
len: 14
d_gene: .
j_gene: TRBJ2-5
abundance: .
v_gene: TRBV7-2

CDR3nt: TGTGCCAGCAGCCAGGGGACACGGAGGGATGAGCAGTTCTTC
CDR3aa: CASSQGTRRDEQFF
len: 14
d_gene: .
j_gene: TRBJ2-1
abundance: .
v_gene: TRBV7-8

CDR3nt: TGTGCCAGCAGCCGCCCATATGAAAAACTGTTTTTT
CDR3aa: CASSRPYEKLFF
len: 12
d_gene: .
j_gene: TRBJ1-4
abundance: .
v_gene: TRBV11-2

CDR3nt: TGTGCCAGCTCACCCTCGACTAGCCGGTGGACCCAGTACTTC
CDR3aa: CASSPSTSRWTQYF
len: 14
d_gene: TRBD2
j_gene: TRBJ2-5
abundance: .
v_gene: TRBV18

CDR3nt: TGTGCCAGCAGCTTAGAACAGGGGAACACTGAAGCTTTCTTT
CDR3aa: CASSLEQGNTEAFF
len: 14
d_gene: .
j_gene: TRBJ1-1
abundance: .
v_gene: TRBV7-9

CDR3nt: TGTGCCAGCAGACAGGGCCTAGCGGGGGCTTCCGGGGAGCTGTTTTTT
CDR3aa: CASRQGLAGASGELFF
len: 16
d_gene: TRBD2
j_gene: TRBJ2-2
abundance: .
v_gene: TRBV5-5

CDR3nt: TGCAGCGTTACCAACTCGGGACAGGGGGGATATGGCTACACCTTC
CDR3aa: CSVTNSGQGGYGYTF
len: 15
d_gene: TRBD1
j_gene: TRBJ1-2
abundance: .
v_gene: TRBV29-1

CDR3nt: TGTGCCAGTAGTATAGATCCAGGGGGTGTTCAGCCCCAGCATTTT
CDR3aa: CASSIDPGGVQPQHF
len: 15
d_gene: TRBD1
j_gene: TRBJ1-5
abundance: .
v_gene: TRBV19

CDR3nt: TGTGCCAGCAGTGAGGGCAGGGTGGGGACCTTC
CDR3aa: CASSEGRVGTF
len: 11
d_gene: .
j_gene: TRBJ1-2
abundance: .
v_gene: TRBV6-1

CDR3nt: TGTGCCGGTGAAAGACGCCAGGCCTACAATGAGCAGTTCTTC
CDR3aa: CAGERRQAYNEQFF
len: 14
d_gene: .
j_gene: TRBJ2-1
abundance: .
v_gene: TRBV28

CDR3nt: TGTGCCAGCAGGGTGGAGACCCAACTCACCGGGGAGCTGTTTTTT
CDR3aa: CASRVETQLTGELFF
len: 15
d_gene: .
j_gene: TRBJ2-2
abundance: once
v_gene: TRBV6-5

CDR3nt: TGTGCCAGCAGTTTAGAACAGGGGGCGTCTCGATATCAGCCCCAGCATTTT
CDR3aa: CASSLEQGASRYQPQHF
len: 17
d_gene: TRBD1
j_gene: TRBJ1-5
abundance: .
v_gene: TRBV28

CDR3nt: TGCGCCAGCAGCTTAGGGGCCCTTTGGAATGAGCAGTTCTTC
CDR3aa: CASSLGALWNEQFF
len: 14
d_gene: .
j_gene: TRBJ2-1
abundance: once
v_gene: TRBV5-1